The 25 T cell receptor beta chains below were found in one sample sequenced in a study of cytotoxic CD8 clonotypes in ibrutinib-treated CLL. Some clones are missing from TCRdb's copy, which holds only in-frame ones; the method was immunoSEQ multiplex PCR. The sample has approximately 340,000 clones, approximately 67% seen once; the top ten hold roughly 6%. The specimen comprised PBMCs, sampled after 36 months of ibrutinib treatment. The source of these receptors is a human donor with chronic lymphocytic leukemia.

This clone was seen a handful of times. V usage is TRBV7-8 and J usage is TRBJ2-7; D is unresolved. Trimming shortened V by 1 base and J by 4 bases, and 14 bases separated the two germline ends. There are 15 residues in the CDR3. Germline V gene sequence: CDR1 SGHVS, CDR2 FQNEAQ. DNA of the CDR3: TGTGCCAGCAGCTTAGTGGGTATTTGGTTGTACGAGCAGTACTTC. As protein: CASSLVGIWLYEQYF.

The chain uses TRBV6-6 and TRBJ2-1; D is perhaps TRBD2 (6 bases). This CDR3 region has 13 residues. The V end lost 2 bases, the J end lost 10 bases, and 12 bases lay between the germline ends. Germline V gene lookup returns CDR1 MNHNY and CDR2 SVGAGI (reference sequence). The CDR3 DNA reads as TGTGCCAGCAGTTACGGAGGGTTGGGCGAGCAGTTCTTC. Translating it yields CASSYGGLGEQFF.

The V gene is TRBV15, the J gene TRBJ2-7; D may match TRBD1 or TRBD2 (5 bases each). Per germline, CDR1 LNHNV and CDR2 YYDKDF (reference sequence). The CDR3 totals 13 residues. Between the trimmed V and J ends, which lost 4 bases and 5 bases, there was a span of 12 bases. DNA for the CDR3: TGTGCCACCAGCAAATCCCAGGGAGACGAGCAGTACTTC. It is translated as CATSKSQGDEQYF.

V gene TRBV6-1 combines with J gene TRBJ1-2, with D unclear. This CDR3 spans 15 amino acids. Trimming cost V 7 bases and J 4 bases, with 19 bases left between them. In germline, CDR1 is MNHNS, CDR2 SASEGT. The CDR3 here is CASIHPLGVTYGYTF. CDR3 nucleotides: TGTGCCAGCATCCACCCCCTTGGAGTTACCTATGGCTACACCTTC.

The J gene is TRBJ1-5, the V gene TRBV4-1, with D possibly TRBD1 on 6 matching bases. The CDR3 spans 15 residues. Trimming took 4 bases from V and 3 from J, leaving 13 bases between them. CDR1 and CDR2 (germline): MGHRA, YSYEKL. The CDR3 DNA reads as TGCGCCAGCAGCCGCCCGGGACAACCCAATCAGCCCCAGCATTTT. This encodes CASSRPGQPNQPQHF.

The chain couples TRBV6-5 to TRBJ2-5; TRBD1 matches 7 bases. The V gene's germline CDR1 is MNHEY and CDR2 SVGAGI. The CDR3 has 14 amino acids. V dropped 2 bases and J dropped 5; count of bases not matched to a gene: 5. CDR3: CASSYAGTVETQYF. In nucleotides, the CDR3 is TGTGCCAGCAGTTACGCCGGGACAGTGGAGACCCAGTACTTC.

The chain recombines TRBV29-1 with TRBJ2-2; TRBD1 matches 7 bases. The CDR3 contains 15 residues. V lost 4 bases to trimming and J lost 0 bases; unmatched junction nucleotides: 5. Looked up from germline, CDR1 is SQVTM and CDR2 is ANQGSEA. The CDR3 protein is CSVGGQSSNTGELFF. CDR3 bases: TGCAGCGTTGGGGGACAGTCCTCGAACACCGGGGAGCTGTTTTTT.

V and J are TRBV5-6 and TRBJ2-3, with 12 bases matching TRBD2. Germline assignment: CDR1 SGHDT and CDR2 YYEEEE. V shed 4 bases, J shed 9 bases, and the junction held 6 bases outside the gene matches. This CDR3 spans 14 amino acids. In DNA form, the CDR3 reads TGTGCCAGCAGCCTCGGACTAGCGGGGATAACGCAGTATTTT. It translates to CASSLGLAGITQYF.

This rearrangement joins TRBV10-3 to TRBJ1-5, with 10 nucleotides matching TRBD1. Germline lookup yields CDR1 ENHRY and CDR2 SYGVKD. The junction had 11 bases not matched to a gene; V was cut back by 0 bases and J by 3 bases. The CDR3 has 19 amino acids. The CDR3 DNA reads as TGTGCCATCAGTGAGTCTGGGAGACAGGGGGCTTTCGACAATCAGCCCCAGCATTTT. This sequence encodes CAISESGRQGAFDNQPQHF.

V usage is TRBV11-3 and J usage is TRBJ2-7; D might be TRBD2 (5 bases). With 1 base removed from V and 2 bases from J, the gap between germline ends came to 12 bases. The CDR3 is 15 amino acids. The germline CDR1 and CDR2 sequences are SGHNT and YENEEA. CDR3 sequence reads: CASSLGASGTYEQYF. Written as DNA, the CDR3 is TGTGCCAGCAGCTTAGGAGCCAGCGGAACCTACGAGCAGTACTTC.

This chain joins TRBV29-1 and TRBJ2-1; possible D gene TRBD2, 5 bases. This CDR3 contains 13 residues. CDR1 SQVTM and CDR2 ANQGSEA come from the germline V gene. The V end lost 1 base, the J end lost 5 bases, and 9 bases lay between the germline ends. CDR3 amino acids: CSVEVGAHNEQFF. In DNA form, the CDR3 reads TGCAGCGTTGAAGTGGGAGCACACAATGAGCAGTTCTTC.

The rearrangement uses TRBV2 and TRBJ1-1; D not resolved. Germline V gives CDR1 SNHLY, CDR2 FYNNEI. Trimming cost V 2 bases and J 4 bases, with 11 bases left between them. This CDR3 is built from 14 residues. This CDR3 is CASSERLFGTEAFF. In nucleotides, the CDR3 is TGTGCCAGCAGTGAACGGTTATTTGGCACTGAAGCTTTCTTT.

This chain connects TRBV19 to TRBJ2-7; no reliable D call. The V gene lost 4 bases and the J gene lost 2 bases, with 9 bases spanning the gap. In germline, CDR1 is LNHDA, CDR2 SQIVND (reference sequence). CDR3 size: 13 residues. CDR3 DNA: TGTGCCAGTAGTACGAGGACGGCCTACGAGCAGTACTTC. This codes for CASSTRTAYEQYF. The full variable domain, rest sourced from reference TRBV19 and TRBJ2-7, is DGGITQSPKYLFRKEGQNVTLSCEQNLNHDAMYWYRQDPGQGLRLIYYSQIVNDFQKGDIAEGYSVSREKKESFPLTVTSAQKNPTAFYLCASSTRTAYEQYFGPGTRLTVT.

The CDR3 nucleotides read TGTGCCTGGAGTGTAAGGCCTGTTATTTACAATGAGCAGTTCTTC. Protein sequence: CAWSVRPVIYNEQFF. The chain joins TRBV30 to TRBJ2-1; no firm D call. Germline V gene lookup returns CDR1 GTSNPN and CDR2 SVGIG (reference sequence). Trimming took off 0 bases at V and 4 bases at J, with 13 bases between the two ends. This CDR3 comprises 15 residues.

A remark on this clone: The germline gene is not matched at one end of the junction; a read error may be the cause. The gene calls are TRBV11-2 and TRBJ2-3, with 15 bases lining up with TRBD2. The CDR3 is 14 amino acids. CDR1 and CDR2 (germline): SGHAT, FQNNGV. The CDR3 DNA reads as TGTGCCAGCAGGGGAGGGACTAGCGGGGGGCGAGCGGTTTTT. It is translated as CASRGGTSGGRAVF.

This rearrangement joins TRBV6-5 to TRBJ1-1; no clear D gene. CDR3 length: 15 residues. Germline V CDR1 and CDR2: MNHEY, SVGAGI. Trimming took off 7 bases at V and 0 bases at J, with 15 bases between the two ends. Here the CDR3 DNA reads TGTGCCAGCAAACGCGGAGGGCGGCTGAACACTGAAGCTTTCTTT. This encodes CASKRGGRLNTEAFF.

The chain has TRBV15 and TRBJ2-3; perhaps TRBD2 as D (6 bases). V lost 7 bases and J 0 bases, leaving 14 bases between the germline ends. The CDR3 sequence is 15 residues long. Per the germline V gene, CDR1 is LNHNV and CDR2 is YYDKDF (reference sequence). CDR3 loop: CATTTRGLSTDTQYF. Here the CDR3 DNA reads TGTGCCACCACTACACGGGGACTTAGCACAGATACGCAGTATTTT. Combining the CDR3 with reference TRBV15 and TRBJ2-3 gives the whole variable domain DAMVIQNPRYQVTQFGKPVTLSCSQTLNHNVMYWYQQKSSQAPKLLFHYYDKDFNNEADTPDNFQSRRPNTSFCFLDIRSPGLGDTAMYLCATTTRGLSTDTQYFGPGTRLTVL.

This chain joins TRBV7-9 and TRBJ2-7; TRBD1 matches 10 bases. V was clipped by 4 bases and J by 2 bases; unmatched bases: 2. The length of the CDR3 is 14 residues. The germline V gene encodes CDR1 SEHNR and CDR2 FQNEAQ (reference sequence). The CDR3 is CASSSTGGPYEQYF. The CDR3 DNA follows: TGTGCCAGCAGCTCGACAGGGGGCCCCTACGAGCAGTACTTC.

V and J are TRBV7-6 and TRBJ2-3; D might be TRBD1 or TRBD2, each matching 5 bases. Germline V CDR1 and CDR2: SGHVS, FNYEAQ. The CDR3 sequence is 13 residues long. Trimming pared 6 bases from V and 5 bases from J, leaving 12 bases between. CDR3 in DNA: TGTGCCAGCAGTATGAGGGGAGTAGATACGCAGTATTTT. This sequence encodes CASSMRGVDTQYF. The whole variable domain, filled in from reference TRBV7-6 and TRBJ2-3, reads GAGVSQSPRYKVTKRGQDVALRCDPISGHVSLYWYRQALGQGPEFLTYFNYEAQQDKSGLPNDRFSAERPEGSISTLTIQRTEQRDSAMYRCASSMRGVDTQYFGPGTRLTVL.

The table lists this clone with a few counts. The chain recombines TRBV10-1 with TRBJ1-2; weak D call: TRBD1 (6 bases). Looked up from germline, CDR1 is WNHNN and CDR2 is SYGVQD (reference sequence). This CDR3 has 14 amino acids. The V gene lost 4 bases and the J gene lost 4 bases, with 13 bases spanning the gap. The CDR3 nucleotides read TGCGCCAGCAGTGGCTACACAGGGAGCTATGGCTACACCTTC. Translated: CASSGYTGSYGYTF.

This clone has more than one count but fewer than ten. V and J are TRBV18 and TRBJ2-5; D unresolved. This CDR3 is built from 12 residues. Trimming shortened V by 3 bases and J by 5 bases, and 7 bases separated the two germline ends. Germline-derived CDR1 and CDR2 are KGHSH and LQKENI. CDR3 nucleotides: TGTGCCAGCTCACCCCGGTACGAGACCCAGTACTTC. Translating gives CASSPRYETQYF.

The chain links TRBV10-3 to TRBJ2-1; D not resolved. The CDR3 runs to 14 residues. CDR1 ENHRY and CDR2 SYGVKD come from the germline V gene. V lost 5 bases and J lost 5, with 13 bases in between. Written as DNA, the CDR3 is TGTGCCATCAGTCGGCGTGGGCCCAACAATGAGCAGTTCTTC. This codes for CAISRRGPNNEQFF.

A single count supports this clone. The chain couples TRBV19 to TRBJ1-5; TRBD1 is a possible D gene (5 bases). The CDR3 has 13 amino acids. Germline V gene lookup returns CDR1 LNHDA and CDR2 SQIVND (reference sequence). The V end was cut by 4 bases, the J end by 13 bases, with 17 bases between. CDR3 region: CASSKGRREQQHF. The DNA of the CDR3 is TGTGCCAGTAGTAAGGGACGGCGGGAGCAACAGCATTTT.

The gene calls are TRBV29-1 and TRBJ1-2; D remains ambiguous. CDR3 length equals 12 residues. Trimming shortened V by 6 bases and J by 2 bases, and 10 bases separated the two germline ends. Germline V gene data show CDR1 as SQVTM and CDR2 as ANQGSEA. The DNA for the CDR3 is TGCAGCGTGCTACTTATCAACTATGGCTACACCTTC. Its translation: CSVLLINYGYTF.

A single count supports this clone. This chain links TRBV2 with TRBJ2-7, with a tentative D call TRBD1 (5 bases). CDR1 and CDR2 from the germline V gene are SNHLY and FYNNEI. The length of the CDR3 is 13 residues. V dropped 6 bases and J dropped 3 bases, with 12 bases sitting between them. CDR3 loop: CASRDSVDYEQYF. The DNA of the CDR3 is TGTGCCAGCAGAGACAGTGTCGACTACGAGCAGTACTTC.